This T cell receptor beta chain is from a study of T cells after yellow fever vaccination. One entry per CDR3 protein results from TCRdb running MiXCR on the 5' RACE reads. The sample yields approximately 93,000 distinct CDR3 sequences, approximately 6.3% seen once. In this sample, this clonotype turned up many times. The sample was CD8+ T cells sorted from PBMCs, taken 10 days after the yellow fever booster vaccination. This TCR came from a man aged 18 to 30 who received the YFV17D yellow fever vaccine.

The CDR3 DNA sequence: TGTGCCAGCAGTTACCTCCTAGCTAACACCGGGGAGCTGTTTTTT. Protein sequence: CASSYLLANTGELFF. The chain has TRBV6-5 and TRBJ2-2, with a tentative D call TRBD2 (5 bases). V was pared by 2 bases and J by 2 bases, with 9 bases between. The CDR3 is 15 amino acids. Germline CDR1 is MNHEY and CDR2 is SVGAGI.